This is a list of T cell receptor beta chains from one sample in a study of blood T cell repertoires in COVID-19. Clones were read by immunoSEQ multiplex PCR, and TCRdb kept only the in-frame ones, dropping some. The sample lists some 94,000 clones, over 80% seen once, with less than 2% in the top ten. Specimen: peripheral blood. The receptor source for this set is a man in his sixties or seventies with active or convalescent COVID-19. CDR3s include the opening cysteine and the closing phenylalanine or tryptophan. The D gene is left open where the match is weak. Where a row states a size, it is once, few, many or the class of an expanded clone; other rows omit it.

v_call	d_call	j_call	clone_size	cdr3_aa	cdr3_nt
TRBV7-2	TRBD1	TRBJ2-3	.	CASSLRGQGTTDTQYF	TGTGCCAGCAGCCTCCGCGGACAGGGAACGACAGATACGCAGTATTTT
TRBV5-1	TRBD1	TRBJ1-2	.	CASSLSGGEGYTF	TGCGCCAGCAGCTTATCAGGGGGCGAAGGCTACACCTTC
TRBV28	.	TRBJ2-3	.	CASSLWSDSHPDTQYF	TGTGCCAGCAGTTTATGGTCCGACAGTCACCCGGATACGCAGTATTTT
TRBV6-5	.	TRBJ2-3	.	CASRRDLVPDTQYF	TGTGCCAGCAGGAGGGACTTAGTCCCAGATACGCAGTATTTT
TRBV7-2	TRBD1	TRBJ1-2	.	CASSFSQGNGGYTF	TGTGCCAGCAGCTTCTCACAGGGGAACGGGGGCTACACCTTC
TRBV28	TRBD1	TRBJ2-3	.	CASSSGGSTDTQYF	TGTGCCAGCAGTTCAGGGGGTTCCACAGATACGCAGTATTTT
TRBV7-8	TRBD1	TRBJ1-2	.	CASSLTGGPVYGYTF	TGTGCCAGCAGCCTTACAGGGGGCCCTGTCTATGGCTACACCTTC
TRBV5-4	.	TRBJ1-1	.	CASSLDGEGEAFF	TGTGCCAGCAGCTTGGATGGGGAGGGTGAAGCTTTCTTT
TRBV7-2	TRBD2	TRBJ2-3	.	CASSLPGGQGDTQYF	TGTGCCAGCAGCTTACCGGGGGGGCAGGGAGATACGCAGTATTTT
TRBV5-4	.	TRBJ1-2	.	CASSLGGGTYGYTF	TGTGCCAGCAGCTTGGGAGGCGGGACCTATGGCTACACCTTC
TRBV12-5	TRBD2	TRBJ2-1	.	CASGRSGGNNEQFF	TGTGCTAGTGGCCGTAGCGGGGGCAACAATGAGCAGTTCTTC
TRBV2	.	TRBJ2-1	few	CASGGAFSSYNEQFF	TGTGCCAGTGGAGGGGCGTTCAGCTCCTACAATGAGCAGTTCTTC
TRBV7-8	.	TRBJ1-1	.	CASSLGQGLNTEAFF	TGTGCCAGCAGCTTGGGGCAGGGGTTGAACACTGAAGCTTTCTTT
TRBV5-6	TRBD2	TRBJ2-3	.	CASSSMTSTDTQYF	TGTGCCAGCAGCTCAATGACTAGCACCGATACGCAGTATTTT
TRBV6-5	TRBD1	TRBJ1-6	.	CASSSGRRGNSPLHF	TGTGCCAGCAGTTCGGGCCGCAGGGGGAATTCACCCCTCCACTTT
TRBV28	.	TRBJ2-7	.	CASKPATQTNEQYF	TGTGCCAGCAAGCCGGCCACACAAACTAACGAGCAGTACTTC
TRBV2	TRBD1	TRBJ2-7	once	CASRQGNEQYF	TGTGCCAGCAGACAGGGGAACGAGCAGTACTTC
TRBV28	TRBD1	TRBJ1-1	.	CASQGEGFYFANTEAFF	TGTGCCAGCCAGGGGGAAGGCTTTTACTTCGCGAACACTGAAGCTTTCTTT
TRBV4-1	.	TRBJ1-1	few	CASSLQVQNTEAFF	TGCGCCAGCAGTTTACAGGTACAGAACACTGAAGCTTTCTTT
TRBV19	TRBD1	TRBJ1-6	.	CASSIDPTGISPLHF	TGTGCCAGTAGTATAGATCCGACAGGGATTTCACCCCTCCACTTT
TRBV9	TRBD1	TRBJ2-2	.	CASSTRGFGELFF	TGTGCCAGCAGCACCAGGGGGTTCGGGGAGCTGTTTTTT
TRBV19	TRBD1	TRBJ2-2	.	CASSLRQGSNTGELFF	TGTGCCAGTAGTCTAAGACAGGGATCGAACACCGGGGAGCTGTTTTTT
TRBV7-2	.	TRBJ2-5	once	CASSLGTSEGETQYF	TGTGCCAGCAGCTTAGGAACATCAGAGGGAGAGACCCAGTACTTC
TRBV2	TRBD2	TRBJ2-5	.	CASSESGGKETQYF	TGTGCCAGCAGTGAAAGCGGGGGGAAAGAGACCCAGTACTTC
TRBV7-9	.	TRBJ1-5	.	CASSFLNQPQHF	TGTGCCAGCAGCTTCCTAAATCAGCCCCAGCATTTT
TRBV28	TRBD1	TRBJ2-7	.	CASSLTGGIYEQYF	TGTGCCAGCAGTTTAACAGGGGGCATCTACGAGCAGTACTTC
TRBV28	.	TRBJ2-7	.	CASSLQGRGEQYF	TGTGCCAGCAGTTTACAGGGCAGGGGCGAGCAGTACTTC
TRBV5-1	.	TRBJ1-3	.	CASSLGQVGSGNTIYF	TGCGCCAGCAGCTTGGGACAGGTTGGCTCTGGAAACACCATATATTTT
TRBV19	TRBD1	TRBJ2-1	once	CASSPGQTYNEQFF	TGTGCCAGTAGTCCGGGACAGACCTACAATGAGCAGTTCTTC
TRBV5-1	TRBD1	TRBJ1-2	.	CASSISGQANYGYTF	TGCGCCAGCAGTATTTCCGGACAGGCAAACTATGGCTACACCTTC
TRBV3-1/TRBV3-2	TRBD2	TRBJ2-3	.	CASSPYLAGVSTDTQYF	TGTGCCAGCAGCCCTTATTTAGCGGGGGTTAGCACAGATACGCAGTATTTT
TRBV5-1	.	TRBJ2-7	.	CASSLSSYEQYF	TGCGCCAGCAGCCTTAGCTCCTACGAGCAGTACTTC
TRBV19	TRBD2	TRBJ2-1	.	CASRAGAGGEQFF	TGTGCCAGTAGAGCGGGGGCTGGGGGTGAGCAGTTCTTC
TRBV9	TRBD2	TRBJ2-4	.	CASSVVAGGPKNIQYF	TGTGCCAGCAGCGTAGTGGCGGGGGGGCCTAAAAACATTCAGTACTTC
TRBV30	.	TRBJ1-1	.	CAWSVQGNTEAFF	TGTGCCTGGAGTGTTCAGGGCAACACTGAAGCTTTCTTT
TRBV27	TRBD1	TRBJ1-1	.	CASSRILGTGNTEAFF	TGTGCCAGCAGTCGCATTTTGGGGACAGGGAACACTGAAGCTTTCTTT
TRBV19	.	TRBJ2-3	once	CASSISSSGFPDTQYF	TGTGCCAGTAGTATTAGTTCGTCGGGTTTCCCAGATACGCAGTATTTT
TRBV6-6	.	TRBJ1-3	.	CASSYGTSGSGNTIYF	TGTGCCAGCAGTTACGGGACAAGCGGCTCCGGAAACACCATATATTTT
TRBV7-9	.	TRBJ2-5	.	CASSLAAGATTQYF	TGTGCCAGCAGCTTAGCCGCGGGGGCGACGACCCAGTACTTC
TRBV30	.	TRBJ1-1	.	CAWSVQGFTEAFF	TGTGCCTGGAGTGTACAGGGATTCACTGAAGCTTTCTTT
TRBV5-1	.	TRBJ2-3	.	CASSFLGGSSTDTQYF	TGCGCCAGCAGCTTTCTGGGGGGATCTAGCACAGATACGCAGTATTTT
TRBV5-5	TRBD1	TRBJ2-1	.	CASSEGTGARYNEQFF	TGTGCCAGCAGCGAGGGGACAGGGGCGAGGTACAATGAGCAGTTCTTC
TRBV5-1	TRBD1	TRBJ2-7	.	CASSYEDRGGEQYF	TGCGCCAGCAGCTACGAGGACAGGGGAGGCGAGCAGTACTTC
TRBV19	.	TRBJ1-2	few	CASRTLGDYGYTF	TGTGCCAGTAGAACCCTAGGGGACTATGGCTACACCTTC
TRBV11-2	.	TRBJ2-3	.	CASSTPRSSTDTQYF	TGTGCCAGCAGCACGCCTAGGAGCAGCACAGATACGCAGTATTTT
TRBV7-9	.	TRBJ1-5	.	CASSLAQGSNQPQHF	TGTGCCAGCAGCTTAGCCCAGGGTAGCAATCAGCCCCAGCATTTT
TRBV4-2	.	TRBJ1-6	.	CASSQDPDPGNSPLHF	TGTGCCAGCAGCCAAGATCCAGATCCAGGGAATTCACCCCTCCACTTT
TRBV18	.	TRBJ2-7	.	CASSFDRGYEQYF	TGTGCCAGCTCATTCGACAGAGGCTACGAGCAGTACTTC
TRBV3-1/TRBV3-2	.	TRBJ1-1	.	CASSPPRDTEAFF	TGTGCCAGCAGCCCCCCTCGGGACACTGAAGCTTTCTTT
TRBV24-1	.	TRBJ2-1	.	CATSRDFYNEQFF	TGTGCCACCAGCCGGGACTTTTACAATGAGCAGTTCTTC